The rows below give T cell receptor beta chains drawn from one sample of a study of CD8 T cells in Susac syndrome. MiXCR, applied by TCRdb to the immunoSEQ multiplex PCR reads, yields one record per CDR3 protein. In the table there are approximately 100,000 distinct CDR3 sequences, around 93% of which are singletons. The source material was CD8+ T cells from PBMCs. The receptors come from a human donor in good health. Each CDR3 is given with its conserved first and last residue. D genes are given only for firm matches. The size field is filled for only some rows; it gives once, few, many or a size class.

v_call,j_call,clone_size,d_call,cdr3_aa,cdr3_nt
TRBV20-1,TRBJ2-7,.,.,CSARKRTHFYEQYF,TGCAGTGCTAGAAAGCGGACCCACTTCTACGAGCAGTACTTC
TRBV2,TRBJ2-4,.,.,CASSVPPGGNIQYF,TGTGCCAGCAGTGTGCCCCCCGGGGGCAACATTCAGTACTTC
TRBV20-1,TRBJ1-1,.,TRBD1,CSARSDRRKLMNTEAFF,TGCAGTGCTAGGTCGGACAGGAGGAAATTGATGAACACTGAAGCTTTCTTT
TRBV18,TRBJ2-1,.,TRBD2,CASSPRTSGLYNEQFF,TGTGCCAGCTCACCAAGAACTAGCGGGCTCTACAATGAGCAGTTCTTC
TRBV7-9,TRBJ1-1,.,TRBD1,CASSHRQGMNTEAFF,TGTGCCAGCAGCCACCGACAGGGGATGAACACTGAAGCTTTCTTT
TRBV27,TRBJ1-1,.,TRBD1,CASTTKRTGGEGYGNTEAFF,TGTGCCAGCACCACAAAGCGGACAGGGGGCGAAGGTTATGGGAACACTGAAGCTTTCTTT
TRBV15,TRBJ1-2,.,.,CATSRDGGRANYGYTF,TGTGCCACCAGCAGAGATGGCGGGAGGGCGAACTATGGCTACACCTTC
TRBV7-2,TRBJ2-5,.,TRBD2,CASSPGGVETQYF,TGTGCCAGCAGCCCTGGGGGGGTAGAGACCCAGTACTTC
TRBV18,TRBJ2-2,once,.,CASSPDRRNTGELFF,TGTGCCAGCTCACCGGACAGAAGAAACACCGGGGAGCTGTTTTTT
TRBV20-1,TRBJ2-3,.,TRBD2,CSAVAGTPDTQYF,TGCAGTGCCGTAGCGGGAACCCCAGATACGCAGTATTTT
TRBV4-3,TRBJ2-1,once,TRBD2,CASSQNPTSGGANEQFF,TGCGCCAGCAGCCAAAACCCGACTAGCGGGGGGGCAAATGAGCAGTTCTTC
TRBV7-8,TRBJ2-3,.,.,CASSQGGRYTDTQYF,TGTGCCAGCAGCCAGGGGGGGAGGTACACAGATACGCAGTATTTT
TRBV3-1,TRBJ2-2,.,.,CASSQDFTGAGELFF,TGTGCCAGCAGCCAAGACTTCACGGGAGCCGGGGAGCTGTTTTTT
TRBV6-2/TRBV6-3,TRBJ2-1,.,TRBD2,CASSSGTSFSEQFF,TGTGCCAGCAGCTCCGGGACTAGCTTCTCTGAGCAGTTCTTC
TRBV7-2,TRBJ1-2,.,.,CASSPWGSRDYGYTF,TGTGCCAGCAGCCCCTGGGGCAGTAGGGACTATGGCTACACCTTC
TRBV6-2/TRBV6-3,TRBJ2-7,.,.,CASADRSVYEQYF,TGTGCCAGCGCCGACAGGTCGGTCTACGAGCAGTACTTC
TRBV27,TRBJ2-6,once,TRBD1,CASSFRTRDRGLHSEPNVLTF,TGTGCCAGCAGTTTCCGCACCCGGGACAGGGGGCTTCACTCAGAACCCAACGTCCTGACTTTC
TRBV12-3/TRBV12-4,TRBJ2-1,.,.,CASSPDPKGYNEQFF,TGTGCCAGCAGCCCGGACCCAAAAGGATACAATGAGCAGTTCTTC
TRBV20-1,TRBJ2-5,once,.,CSAILTPIQETQYF,TGCAGTGCAATCCTGACGCCGATACAAGAGACCCAGTACTTC
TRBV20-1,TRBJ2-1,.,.,CSARRRDHEQFF,TGCAGTGCTAGAAGGCGGGACCATGAGCAGTTCTTC
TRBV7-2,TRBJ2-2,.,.,CASSLSRDRLNTGELFF,TGTGCCAGCAGCTTATCCCGGGATAGATTGAACACCGGGGAGCTGTTTTTT
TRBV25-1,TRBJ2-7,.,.,CASSDSGTLAYEQYF,TGTGCCAGCAGTGACTCCGGGACCTTAGCCTACGAGCAGTACTTC
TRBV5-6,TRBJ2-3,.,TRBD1,CASSLSGQGAEDTQYF,TGTGCCAGCAGCTTATCGGGACAGGGGGCTGAAGATACGCAGTATTTT
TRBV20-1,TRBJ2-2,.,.,CSASSGAGELFF,TGCAGTGCTAGCTCGGGGGCCGGGGAGCTGTTTTTT
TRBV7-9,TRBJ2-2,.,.,CASSPEGNTGELFF,TGTGCCAGCAGCCCAGAAGGGAACACCGGGGAGCTGTTTTTT
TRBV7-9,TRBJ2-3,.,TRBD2,CASSHSGRGVNTQYF,TGTGCCAGCAGCCATAGCGGGAGGGGTGTGAATACGCAGTATTTT
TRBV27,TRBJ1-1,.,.,CASRQEGVNTEAFF,TGTGCCAGCAGGCAGGAGGGAGTTAACACTGAAGCTTTCTTT
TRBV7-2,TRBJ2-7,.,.,CASSHSYEQYF,TGTGCCAGCAGCCATAGCTACGAGCAGTACTTC
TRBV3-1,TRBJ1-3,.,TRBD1,CASSPGQGGHTIYF,TGTGCCAGCAGCCCTGGACAGGGCGGGCACACCATATATTTT
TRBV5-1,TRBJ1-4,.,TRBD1,CASSYRGQEKLFF,TGCGCCAGCAGCTACAGGGGGCAGGAAAAACTGTTTTTT
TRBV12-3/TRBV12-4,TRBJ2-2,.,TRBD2,CASRPIAGGVTGELFF,TGTGCCAGCAGGCCAATAGCGGGAGGGGTCACCGGGGAGCTGTTTTTT
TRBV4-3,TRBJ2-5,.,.,CASSQDLTGRETQYF,TGCGCCAGCAGCCAAGATCTCACAGGGCGGGAGACCCAGTACTTC
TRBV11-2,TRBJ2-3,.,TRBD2,CASSLDGTGTSGTSTDTQYF,TGTGCCAGCAGCTTAGATGGTACCGGGACTAGCGGGACTAGCACAGATACGCAGTATTTT
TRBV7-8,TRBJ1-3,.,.,CASSLSSGNTIYF,TGTGCCAGCAGCTTGAGCTCTGGAAACACCATATATTTT
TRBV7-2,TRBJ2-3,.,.,CASSLQGLEADTQYF,TGTGCCAGCAGCCTCCAGGGCCTCGAGGCAGATACGCAGTATTTT
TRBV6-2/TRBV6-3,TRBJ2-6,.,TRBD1,CASSYLWGQAPSGANVLTF,TGTGCCAGCAGTTACCTCTGGGGACAGGCCCCCTCTGGGGCCAACGTCCTGACTTTC
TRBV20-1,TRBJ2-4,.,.,CSVAETAKNIQYF,TGCAGTGTAGCGGAAACAGCCAAAAACATTCAGTACTTC
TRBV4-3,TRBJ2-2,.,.,CASSQEGGRAGELFF,TGCGCCAGCAGCCAAGAAGGGGGGAGGGCCGGGGAGCTGTTTTTT
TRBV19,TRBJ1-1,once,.,CASSFAVGTEAFF,TGTGCCAGTAGTTTCGCCGTGGGCACTGAAGCTTTCTTT
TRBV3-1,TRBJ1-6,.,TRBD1,CASSPGTGDSPLHF,TGTGCCAGCAGCCCCGGGACAGGGGATTCACCCCTCCACTTT
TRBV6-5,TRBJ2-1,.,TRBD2,CASSPLAGGPREQFF,TGTGCCAGCAGTCCTCTAGCGGGAGGGCCTAGGGAGCAGTTCTTC
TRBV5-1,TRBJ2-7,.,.,CASSSGTANSYEQYF,TGCGCCAGCAGCTCCGGGACGGCGAACTCCTACGAGCAGTACTTC
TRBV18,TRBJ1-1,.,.,CASSPEGENTEAFF,TGTGCCAGCTCACCCGAGGGGGAGAACACTGAAGCTTTCTTT